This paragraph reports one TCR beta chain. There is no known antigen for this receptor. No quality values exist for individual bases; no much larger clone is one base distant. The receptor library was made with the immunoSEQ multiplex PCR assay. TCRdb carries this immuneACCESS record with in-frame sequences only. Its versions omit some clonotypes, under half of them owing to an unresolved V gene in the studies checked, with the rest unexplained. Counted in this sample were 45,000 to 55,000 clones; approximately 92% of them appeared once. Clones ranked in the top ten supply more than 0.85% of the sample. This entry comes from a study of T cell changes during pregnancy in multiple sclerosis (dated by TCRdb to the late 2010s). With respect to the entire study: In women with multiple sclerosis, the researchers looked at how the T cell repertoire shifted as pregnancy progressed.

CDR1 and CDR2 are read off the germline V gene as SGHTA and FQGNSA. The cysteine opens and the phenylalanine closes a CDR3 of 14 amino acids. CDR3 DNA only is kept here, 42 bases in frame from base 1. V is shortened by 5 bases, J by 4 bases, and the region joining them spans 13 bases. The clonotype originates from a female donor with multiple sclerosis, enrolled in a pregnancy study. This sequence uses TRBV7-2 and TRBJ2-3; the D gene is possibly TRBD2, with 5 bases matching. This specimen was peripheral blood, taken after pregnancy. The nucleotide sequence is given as TGTGCCAGCAGCCGTCTAAGCGGTTCAGATACGCAGTATTTT. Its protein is CASSRLSGSDTQYF. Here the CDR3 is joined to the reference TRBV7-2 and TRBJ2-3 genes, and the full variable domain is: GAGVSQSPSNKVTEKGKDVELRCDPISGHTALYWYRQSLGQGLEFLIYFQGNSAPDKSGLPSDRFSAERTGGSVSTLTIQRTQQEDSAVYLCASSRLSGSDTQYFGPGTRLTVL.